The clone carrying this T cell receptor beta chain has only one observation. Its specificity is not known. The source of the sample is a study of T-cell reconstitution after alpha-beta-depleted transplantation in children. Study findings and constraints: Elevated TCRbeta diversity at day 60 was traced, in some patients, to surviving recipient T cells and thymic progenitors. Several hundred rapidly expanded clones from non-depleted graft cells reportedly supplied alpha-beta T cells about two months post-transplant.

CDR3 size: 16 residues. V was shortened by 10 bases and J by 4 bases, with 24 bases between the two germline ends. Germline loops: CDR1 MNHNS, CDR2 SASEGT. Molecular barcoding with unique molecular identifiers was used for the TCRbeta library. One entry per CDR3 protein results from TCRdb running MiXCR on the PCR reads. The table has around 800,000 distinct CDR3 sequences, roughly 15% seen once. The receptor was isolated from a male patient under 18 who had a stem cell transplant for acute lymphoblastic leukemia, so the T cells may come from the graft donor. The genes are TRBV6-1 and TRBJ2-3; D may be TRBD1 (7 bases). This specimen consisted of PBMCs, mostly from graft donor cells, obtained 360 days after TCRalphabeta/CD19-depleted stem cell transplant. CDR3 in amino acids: CATRGAGTRVPDTQYF. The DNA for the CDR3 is TGTGCCACCAGGGGGGCCGGGACTCGTGTACCAGATACGCAGTATTTT.